These 24 T cell receptor beta chains were sequenced from one sample in a study of cytomegalovirus exposure and HLA in healthy donors. Assay used: immunoSEQ multiplex PCR; TCRdb lists only in-frame clones, some missing. This sample has some 180,000 clones, with 86% found just once. Input material: PBMCs. These receptors were obtained from a man aged 30-40 years in good health and CMV-seropositive.

This rearrangement joins TRBV4-3 to TRBJ2-7, with 7 positions matching TRBD1. V shed 0 bases and J 1 base; nucleotides not matched to a gene: 6. Germline CDR1 LGHNA, CDR2 YSLEER. This CDR3 has 16 residues. The CDR3 bases are TGCGCCAGCAGCCAAGATAGGTGGGGACAGTCCTACGAGCAGTACTTC. It specifies CASSQDRWGQSYEQYF.

This sequence joins TRBV4-3 and TRBJ1-2; weak D call: TRBD1 (5 bases). This CDR3 comprises 16 residues. Germline-derived CDR1 and CDR2 are LGHNA and YSLEER. The V end lost 0 bases, the J end lost 4 bases, and 15 bases lay between the germline ends. CDR3 amino acids: CASSQDRQGPVYGYTF. Here the CDR3 DNA reads TGCGCCAGCAGCCAAGATCGGCAGGGCCCAGTCTATGGCTACACCTTC.

The CDR3 coding sequence is TGTGCCAGCTCACCCGGCGAGAGAGACATTCAGTACTTC. It yields the protein CASSPGERDIQYF. The V call is TRBV18, the J call TRBJ2-4; no firm D call. V shed 3 bases and J shed 8 bases, with 11 bases lying between them. The length of the CDR3 is 13 residues. Germline CDR1 and CDR2: KGHSH and LQKENI.

This clone was counted a single time. The chain carries TRBV4-1 and TRBJ2-2; D remains ambiguous. V shed 1 base and J shed 6 bases, with 0 bases lying between them. The CDR3 loop spans 11 amino acids. CDR1 is MGHRA, CDR2 YSYEKL, per germline. DNA of the CDR3: TGCGCCAGCAGCCAAGCCGGGGAGCTGTTTTTT. It codes for CASSQAGELFF.

This chain connects TRBV4-2 to TRBJ2-7; D is ambiguous. V was shortened by 3 bases and J by 3 bases, with 12 bases between the two germline ends. The CDR3 is made up of 14 amino acids. The germline gives CDR1 LGHNA, CDR2 YNFKEQ. The CDR3, as DNA: TGTGCCAGCAGCCACCAAGCTAGGGACTACGAGCAGTACTTC. Its translation is CASSHQARDYEQYF.

This clone was detected only a few times. This chain uses TRBV6-1 with TRBJ2-2, with D hard to call. V dropped 2 bases and J dropped 6 bases, with 13 bases sitting between them. Germline V gives CDR1 MNHNS, CDR2 SASEGT. This CDR3 contains 15 residues. Here the CDR3 reads CASSERSRGAGELFF. The CDR3 DNA sequence: TGTGCCAGCAGTGAACGGAGTCGTGGTGCCGGGGAGCTGTTTTTT.

V gene TRBV28 combines with J gene TRBJ2-5, with TRBD2 matching 8 bases. This CDR3 is built from 16 residues. Unmatched junction bases numbered 14, after V lost 6 bases and J lost 5 bases. The germline gives CDR1 MDHEN, CDR2 SYDVKM. CDR3 DNA: TGTGCCAGCAGACCCGAACTAGCGGACGAAGGGGAGACCCAGTACTTC. Amino acid sequence: CASRPELADEGETQYF.

This chain uses TRBV7-3 with TRBJ2-2; TRBD2 might be the D (5 bases). Germline loops: CDR1 SGHTA, CDR2 FQGTGA. There are 15 residues in the CDR3. V gave up 1 base and J gave up 6 bases, with 12 bases separating them. CDR3 residues: CASSLSSGVAGELFF. In nucleotides, the CDR3 is TGTGCCAGCAGCTTAAGTTCCGGGGTTGCCGGGGAGCTGTTTTTT.

The V call is TRBV27, the J call TRBJ2-1, with 8 bases fitting TRBD2. V was pared by 2 bases and J by 4 bases, with 13 bases of the junction left unmatched. The CDR3 consists of 18 residues. The germline gives CDR1 MNHEY, CDR2 SMNVEV (reference sequence). Here the CDR3 reads CASSLLGSLGLGYNEQFF. CDR3 DNA: TGTGCCAGCAGTTTACTCGGTAGTTTGGGACTAGGGTACAATGAGCAGTTCTTC.

The rearrangement links TRBV30 to TRBJ1-5; no clear D gene. Per germline, CDR1 GTSNPN and CDR2 SVGIG (reference sequence). Trimming removed 2 bases from V and 3 bases from J, with 17 bases in between. The CDR3 contains 16 residues. CDR3: CAWSLSPGGHNQPQHF. DNA of the CDR3: TGTGCCTGGAGTCTCTCGCCGGGAGGGCACAATCAGCCCCAGCATTTT.

A single count supports this clone. The chain employs TRBV7-6 and TRBJ1-4; D might be TRBD1 (6 bases). CDR3 length equals 13 residues. Trimming cost V 10 bases and J 5 bases, with 14 bases left between them. Germline V lookup: CDR1 SGHVS, CDR2 FNYEAQ. The CDR3 nucleotides read TGTGCCACCAAGGGGGGGTCGAATGAAAAACTGTTTTTT. Translated: CATKGGSNEKLFF.

The chain employs TRBV18 and TRBJ2-2; D possibly corresponds to TRBD1 (6 bases). The germline CDR1 and CDR2 sequences are KGHSH and LQKENI. CDR3 length: 16 residues. Trimming pared 3 bases from V and 0 bases from J, leaving 11 bases between. The DNA for the CDR3 is TGTGCCAGCTCACCCCGCCAGGGGACGAACACCGGGGAGCTGTTTTTT. Its protein product is CASSPRQGTNTGELFF. Full variable domain (rest looked up from reference TRBV18 and TRBJ2-2): NAGVMQNPRHLVRRRGQEARLRCSPMKGHSHVYWYRQLPEEGLKFMVYLQKENIIDESGMPKERFSAEFPKEGPSILRIQQVVRGDSAAYFCASSPRQGTNTGELFFGEGSRLTVL.

The chain couples TRBV7-9 to TRBJ2-3, with D hard to call. Germline loops: CDR1 SEHNR, CDR2 FQNEAQ (reference sequence). This CDR3 comprises 15 residues. With 6 bases removed from V and 1 base from J, the gap between germline ends came to 14 bases. CDR3 in amino acids: CASSHRAERTDTQYF. CDR3 coding DNA: TGTGCCAGCAGTCATAGGGCAGAACGCACAGATACGCAGTATTTT.

The chain links TRBV7-9 to TRBJ1-4, with D hard to call. Germline loops: CDR1 SEHNR, CDR2 FQNEAQ (reference sequence). V shed 1 base and J shed 0 bases, with 6 bases lying between them. CDR3 length: 15 amino acids. The chain's CDR3 is CASSLDWATNEKLFF. The DNA of the CDR3 is TGTGCCAGCAGCTTAGACTGGGCAACTAATGAAAAACTGTTTTTT.

Only one count was recorded for this clone. The genes are TRBV5-1 and TRBJ1-1; D may be TRBD1 (5 bases). CDR3 size: 13 residues. V shed 6 bases and J shed 1 base, with 10 bases lying between them. CDR1 and CDR2 from the germline V gene are SGHRS and YFSETQ. CDR3 coding DNA: TGCGCCAGCACTAAAGGACAGAACACTGAAGCTTTCTTT. Translated: CASTKGQNTEAFF. The full variable domain, completed using reference TRBV5-1 and TRBJ1-1, is KAGVTQTPRYLIKTRGQQVTLSCSPISGHRSVSWYQQTPGQGLQFLFEYFSETQRNKGNFPGRFSGRQFSNSRSEMNVSTLELGDSALYLCASTKGQNTEAFFGQGTRLTVV.

This chain connects TRBV28 to TRBJ1-5; TRBD1 is a possible D gene (6 bases). The CDR3 runs to 14 residues. V was clipped by 7 bases and J by 2 bases, with 12 bases between them. Germline CDR1 reads MDHEN; CDR2 reads SYDVKM. Written as DNA, the CDR3 is TGTGCCAGCATCCGAGGGGGACGCAATCAGCCCCAGCATTTT. The encoded protein is CASIRGGRNQPQHF.

This clone has more than one count but fewer than ten. The chain has TRBV19 and TRBJ2-2; D ambiguous. Trimming removed 6 bases from V and 4 bases from J, with 12 bases in between. Germline-derived CDR1 and CDR2 are LNHDA and SQIVND (reference sequence). This CDR3 comprises 14 residues. This CDR3 reads CASSGMPGTGELFF. As DNA, the CDR3 is TGTGCCAGTAGCGGCATGCCTGGCACCGGGGAGCTGTTTTTT.

V is TRBV23-1 and J is TRBJ2-7; D not resolved. Being an ORF, TRBV23-1 has a function that is uncertain. V lost 3 bases and J 2 bases, leaving 8 bases between the germline ends. The length of the CDR3 is 13 residues. The CDR3 here is CASSHFPPYEQYF. The DNA for the CDR3 is TGCGCCAGCAGTCATTTTCCTCCCTACGAGCAGTACTTC.

This rearrangement joins TRBV6-5 to TRBJ2-2, with D possibly matching TRBD1 (6 bases). CDR1 and CDR2 from the germline V gene are MNHEY and SVGAGI. Deletions cut 4 bases from V and 5 bases from J, with 14 bases between. CDR3 length equals 15 residues. CDR3 residues: CASSSDSDGTGELFF. In DNA form, the CDR3 reads TGTGCCAGCAGTTCGGACAGCGACGGGACCGGGGAGCTGTTTTTT.

V gene TRBV11-3 combines with J gene TRBJ2-7; tentative D call: TRBD1 (5 bases). There are 15 residues in the CDR3. Deletions cut 5 bases from V and 1 base from J, with 15 bases between. The germline CDR1 and CDR2 sequences are SGHNT and YENEEA. CDR3 in DNA: TGTGCCAGCAGCCCAGACCCAGGGTGGTCCTACGAGCAGTACTTC. Residues: CASSPDPGWSYEQYF.

The chain is built from TRBV6-5 and TRBJ2-5, with D perhaps TRBD2 (6 bases). The germline V gene encodes CDR1 MNHEY and CDR2 SVGAGI. V was shortened by 8 bases and J by 5 bases, with 12 bases between the two germline ends. The length of the CDR3 is 12 residues. CDR3 sequence reads: CASSEGGETQYF. The CDR3 DNA is TGTGCCAGCTCGGAGGGCGGCGAGACCCAGTACTTC.

This chain links TRBV28 with TRBJ2-7, with D possibly being TRBD2 (6 bases). CDR3 length: 15 amino acids. V shed 5 bases and J shed 0 bases, with 14 bases lying between them. The V gene's germline CDR1 is MDHEN and CDR2 SYDVKM. The CDR3: CASSPGTASSYEQYF. The CDR3 region has the DNA TGTGCCAGCAGTCCCGGGACTGCAAGCTCCTACGAGCAGTACTTC.

This sequence joins TRBV28 and TRBJ2-7, with TRBD2 identical over 8 bases. V lost 6 bases, J lost 1 base, and 5 bases stayed unmatched. The CDR3 spans 14 residues. From germline, CDR1 is MDHEN and CDR2 SYDVKM. The CDR3 bases are TGTGCCAGCAGGGGGGCTAGCGGGTCCTACGAGCAGTACTTC. The encoded protein is CASRGASGSYEQYF.

This chain uses TRBV28 with TRBJ2-6, with D hard to call. V lost 1 base and J 0 bases, leaving 16 bases between the germline ends. The CDR3 contains 19 residues. Germline V lookup: CDR1 MDHEN, CDR2 SYDVKM. The CDR3 sequence: CASSLSMVAQRSGANVLTF. The CDR3 DNA follows: TGTGCCAGCAGTTTATCAATGGTGGCCCAACGCTCTGGGGCCAACGTCCTGACTTTC.